This T cell receptor (beta chain) was sequenced during a study of T cells after yellow fever vaccination. Study in general: Low-cell-number fractions were prepared with SMART-Seq v4 Ultra Low Input.

Using its own MiXCR run on the 5' RACE reads, TCRdb lists one record per CDR3 protein. This table has under 300,000 distinct CDR3 sequences, roughly 6.2% appearing once. The ends lost 6 bases at V and 6 bases at J; junction bases unmatched: 8. Germline loops: CDR1 KGHSH, CDR2 LQKENI. The CDR3 sequence is 15 residues long. Study conclusions and caveats: Clones that expanded after primary vaccination mostly reappeared after the booster (approximately 96% CD4, about 91% CD8).

This clonotype was seen only a few times. Its antigen is not known. Here the sequenced sample was CD4+ T cells sorted from PBMCs, taken on the day of the yellow fever booster vaccination. The chain carries TRBV18 and TRBJ2-1, with 10 positions matching TRBD1. The sequence came from a man aged 25-40 years who received the YFV17D yellow fever vaccine. CDR3 protein: CASSPGTGARNEQFF. CDR3 DNA: TGTGCCAGCTCCCCCGGGACAGGGGCTCGCAATGAGCAGTTCTTC.